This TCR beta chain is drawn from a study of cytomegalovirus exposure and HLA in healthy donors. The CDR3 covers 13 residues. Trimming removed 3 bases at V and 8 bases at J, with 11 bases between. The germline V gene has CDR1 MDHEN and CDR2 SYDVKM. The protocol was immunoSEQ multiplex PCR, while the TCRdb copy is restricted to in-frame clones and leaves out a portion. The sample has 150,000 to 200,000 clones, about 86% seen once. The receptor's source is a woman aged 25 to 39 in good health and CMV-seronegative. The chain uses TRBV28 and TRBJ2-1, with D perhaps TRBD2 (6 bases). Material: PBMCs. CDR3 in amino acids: CASSFGGVHEQFF. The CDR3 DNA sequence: TGTGCCAGCAGTTTCGGAGGGGTCCATGAGCAGTTCTTC.